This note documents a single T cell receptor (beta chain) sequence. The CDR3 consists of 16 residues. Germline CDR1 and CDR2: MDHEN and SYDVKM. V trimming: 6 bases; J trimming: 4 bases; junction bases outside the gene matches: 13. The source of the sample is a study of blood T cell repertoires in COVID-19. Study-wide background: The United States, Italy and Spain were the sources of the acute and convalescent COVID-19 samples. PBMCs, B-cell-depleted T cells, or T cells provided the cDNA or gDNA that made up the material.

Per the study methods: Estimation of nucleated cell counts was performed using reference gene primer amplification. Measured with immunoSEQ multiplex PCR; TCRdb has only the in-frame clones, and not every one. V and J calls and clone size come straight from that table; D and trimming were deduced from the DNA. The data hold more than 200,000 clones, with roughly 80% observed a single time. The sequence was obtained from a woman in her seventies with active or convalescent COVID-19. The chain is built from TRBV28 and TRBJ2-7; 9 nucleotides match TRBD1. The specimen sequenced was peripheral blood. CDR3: CASRSIPGQGKYEQYF. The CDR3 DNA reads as TGTGCCAGCAGGTCTATCCCGGGACAGGGAAAGTACGAGCAGTACTTC.